This entry lists 19 T cell receptor beta chains sequenced from one sample in a study of shared clonotypes between healthy human individuals. This table comes from immunoSEQ multiplex PCR, and its TCRdb copy is limited to in-frame clones, with some not included. The sample records approximately 2,000,000 clones, just under 95% being singletons. Source material: naive CD4+ T cells from PBMCs. Subset indicated: CD45RA+ positively selected. Every receptor here comes from a man younger than 35 in good health. Some clones in this sample may be carry-over from other donors' samples.

V gene TRBV18 combines with J gene TRBJ2-5, with 8 positions matching TRBD2. The germline CDR1 and CDR2 sequences are KGHSH and LQKENI. The CDR3 spans 14 residues. The junction had 2 bases not matched to a gene; V was cut back by 0 bases and J by 5 bases. Written as DNA, the CDR3 is TGTGCCAGCTCACCACCGAGCGGGAGTGAGACCCAGTACTTC. It specifies CASSPPSGSETQYF.

This clone has only a few counts. The chain has TRBV20-1 and TRBJ1-1, with D perhaps matching TRBD1 (6 bases). Germline V gene lookup returns CDR1 DFQATT and CDR2 SNEGSKA (reference sequence). The V gene lost 3 bases and the J gene lost 7 bases, with 9 bases spanning the gap. The CDR3 has 11 amino acids. CDR3 loop: CSASYRDEAFF. CDR3 nucleotides: TGCAGTGCTAGTTACAGGGATGAAGCTTTCTTT.

The chain uses TRBV12-1 and TRBJ2-7. TRBV12-1 is a known pseudogene. The CDR3 sequence is 13 residues long. The CDR3 spells CASSRGPNYEQYF. CDR3 DNA: TGTGCCAGCAGCCGAGGACCAAACTACGAGCAGTACTTC.

This sequence joins TRBV28 and TRBJ2-2; D perhaps matches TRBD1 (6 bases). Germline assignment: CDR1 MDHEN and CDR2 SYDVKM. Trimming left V 6 bases short and J 1 base short, with 27 bases between. There are 20 residues in the CDR3. The DNA for the CDR3 is TGTGCCAGCAGGCTCCCCAGGGGCGCCCGATGGACCATGAACACCGGGGAGCTGTTTTTT. Protein: CASRLPRGARWTMNTGELFF.

On this clone: A read error may produce the germline difference seen at one junction end. V is TRBV15 and J is TRBJ2-4; TRBD1 aligns across 11 bases. Germline-derived CDR1 and CDR2 are LNHNV and YYDKDF (reference sequence). The CDR3 runs to 14 residues. CDR3 in amino acids: CATSRARTGGYQVF. In nucleotides, the CDR3 is TGTGCCACCAGCAGAGCCCGGACAGGGGGCTATCAGGTATTC.

V and J are TRBV28 and TRBJ2-7, with TRBD1 as a possible D gene (6 bases). The CDR3 has 16 residues. Per germline, CDR1 MDHEN and CDR2 SYDVKM. The germline V and J ends were trimmed by 3 bases and 4 bases, with 19 bases remaining between them. CDR3 protein: CASSFKYIDRSYEQYF. The CDR3 DNA is TGTGCCAGCAGTTTTAAATATATCGACAGGAGTTACGAGCAGTACTTC.

V usage is TRBV10-3 and J usage is TRBJ1-1; perhaps TRBD1 as D (5 bases). Between the trimmed V and J ends, which lost 5 bases and 1 base, there was a span of 11 bases. Germline CDR1 is ENHRY and CDR2 is SYGVKD. The CDR3 consists of 14 residues. For the CDR3, the DNA is TGTGCCATCAGTCCGCCGGGGGGGAACACTGAAGCTTTCTTT. This gives the protein CAISPPGGNTEAFF.

CDR3 nucleotides: TGTGCCACGTCGAAGACGGATGATGAAAAACTGTTTTTT. Its translation is CATSKTDDEKLFF. The chain uses TRBV10-3 and TRBJ1-4; D gene uncertain. V gave up 10 bases and J gave up 6 bases, with 15 bases separating them. Looked up from germline, CDR1 is ENHRY and CDR2 is SYGVKD. The CDR3 sequence is 13 residues long.

This clone was seen only a few times. The same CDR3 also results from other DNA sequences found in this sample. The V and J genes are TRBV5-1 and TRBJ1-3; D perhaps matches TRBD1 (5 bases). V was clipped by 3 bases and J by 0 bases, with 7 bases between them. The CDR3 has 14 amino acids. Germline V gives CDR1 SGHRS, CDR2 YFSETQ. CDR3: CASSSDTSGNTIYF. For the CDR3, the DNA is TGCGCCAGCAGCTCGGACACCTCTGGAAACACCATATATTTT.

The J gene is TRBJ1-5, the V gene TRBV11-2; no clear D gene. The germline gives CDR1 SGHAT, CDR2 FQNNGV. Trimming left V 7 bases short and J 4 bases short, with 20 bases between. The CDR3 contains 16 residues. For the CDR3, the DNA is TGTGCCAGCACCGTACGGACGGCCCCGTTGAATCAGCCCCAGCATTTT. This codes for CASTVRTAPLNQPQHF.

This clone has just one count. The genes are TRBV5-5 and TRBJ1-2; tentatively, D is TRBD1 (6 bases). Germline V lookup: CDR1 SGHKS, CDR2 YYEKEE (reference sequence). The CDR3 runs 14 residues. Trimming removed 4 bases from V and 4 bases from J, with 14 bases in between. This CDR3 reads CASSRDQGGYGYTF. The CDR3 DNA follows: TGTGCCAGCAGCAGAGACCAAGGGGGCTATGGCTACACCTTC.

The V and J genes are TRBV19 and TRBJ1-1, with a weak D call TRBD1 (5 bases). This CDR3 contains 11 residues. The germline V gene has CDR1 LNHDA and CDR2 SQIVND (reference sequence). Trimming removed 7 bases from V and 3 bases from J, with 6 bases in between. The CDR3 protein is CASKGDTEAFF. The CDR3 DNA reads as TGTGCCAGTAAAGGGGACACTGAAGCTTTCTTT.

The rearrangement uses TRBV2 and TRBJ1-3; no firm D call. CDR1 is SNHLY and CDR2 is FYNNEI in the germline V gene. The CDR3 runs to 14 residues. The V and J ends lost 11 bases and 0 bases respectively, with 14 bases between them. CDR3 DNA sequence: TGTGCCTCGCGGCCACTGAGCTCTGGAAACACCATATATTTT. Translation: CASRPLSSGNTIYF.

The chain links TRBV27 to TRBJ2-7; 7 positions match TRBD2. The J segment lost 3 bases and the V segment lost 5 bases, leaving 13 bases of the junction unmatched. This CDR3 region has 16 residues. Germline CDR1 MNHEY, CDR2 SMNVEV (reference sequence). The CDR3: CASSPIPQAGYYEQYF. The CDR3 DNA follows: TGTGCCAGCAGTCCCATCCCCCAAGCGGGATACTACGAGCAGTACTTC.

The chain couples TRBV7-9 to TRBJ2-6; D may be TRBD2 (6 bases). V lost 8 bases, J lost 0 bases, and 14 bases lay in between. Germline V gene data show CDR1 as SEHNR and CDR2 as FQNEAQ (reference sequence). This CDR3 is 16 amino acids long. The CDR3 loop reads CASPGGPGSGANVLTF. Written as DNA, the CDR3 is TGTGCCAGCCCCGGAGGGCCTGGCTCTGGGGCCAACGTCCTGACTTTC.

The V call is TRBV5-4, the J call TRBJ2-7; 9 nucleotides line up with TRBD2. CDR1 is SGHNT and CDR2 is YYREEE in the germline V gene (reference sequence). J was trimmed by 3 bases and V by 2 bases; bases with no gene match: 3. This CDR3 is built from 14 residues. Here the CDR3 reads CASSFSSGNYEQYF. In DNA, the CDR3 is TGTGCCAGCAGCTTTTCTAGCGGGAACTACGAGCAGTACTTC.

The genes are TRBV11-2 and TRBJ2-3; D is unresolved. V lost 3 bases to trimming and J lost 4 bases, with 8 bases between them. In germline, CDR1 is SGHAT, CDR2 FQNNGV. The CDR3 has 13 amino acids. The chain's CDR3 is CASSFGKPDTQYF. DNA of the CDR3: TGTGCCAGCAGCTTCGGCAAACCAGATACGCAGTATTTT.

The chain is built from TRBV28 and TRBJ1-2, with TRBD1 matching 7 bases. The CDR3 is made up of 18 amino acids. With V trimmed by 1 base and J by 1 base, 12 bases remained unmatched. Germline CDR1 MDHEN, CDR2 SYDVKM. CDR3 nucleotides: TGTGCCAGCAGTTTATTGGTGTTGCGGGACAGATTTAACTATGGCTACACCTTC. This sequence encodes CASSLLVLRDRFNYGYTF.

The chain links TRBV30 to TRBJ2-7; TRBD1 agrees at 9 bases. The junction had 8 bases not matched to a gene; V was cut back by 1 base and J by 4 bases. This CDR3 spans 15 amino acids. The germline V gene has CDR1 GTSNPN and CDR2 SVGIG (reference sequence). In DNA, the CDR3 is TGTGCCTGGAGTGACACGGGACAGGGTTGGTACGAGCAGTACTTC. This translates into CAWSDTGQGWYEQYF.